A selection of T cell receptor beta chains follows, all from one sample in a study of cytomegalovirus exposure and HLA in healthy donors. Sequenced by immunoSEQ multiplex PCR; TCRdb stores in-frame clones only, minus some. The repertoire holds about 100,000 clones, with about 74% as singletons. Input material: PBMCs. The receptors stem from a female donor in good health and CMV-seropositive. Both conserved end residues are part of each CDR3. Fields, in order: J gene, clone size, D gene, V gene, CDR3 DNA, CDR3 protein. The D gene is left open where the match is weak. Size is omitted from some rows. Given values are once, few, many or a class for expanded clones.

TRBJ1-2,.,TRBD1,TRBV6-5,TGTGCCAGCAGTTGGGGGACAGGGTCCCGTGGCTACACCTTC,CASSWGTGSRGYTF
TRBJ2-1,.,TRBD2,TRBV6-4,TGTGCCAGCAGTGTATGGCTAGCGGGTCCCAATGAGCAGTTCTTC,CASSVWLAGPNEQFF
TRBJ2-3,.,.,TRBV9,TGTGCCAGCAGCGGCGTGGAGTTTTCGAATACGCAGTATTTT,CASSGVEFSNTQYF
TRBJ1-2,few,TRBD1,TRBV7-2,TGTGCCAGCAGCATAACCTCCTCGCGGCAGGGGGAGCGGGGCTACACCTTC,CASSITSSRQGERGYTF
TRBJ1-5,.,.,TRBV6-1,TGTGCCAGCGCTGTCTACGAGCAGCCCCAGCATTTT,CASAVYEQPQHF
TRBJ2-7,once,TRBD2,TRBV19,TGTGCCAGTAGTATCTTGGCGGGGGGTTCCTACGAGCAGTACTTC,CASSILAGGSYEQYF
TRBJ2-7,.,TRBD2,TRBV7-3,TGTGCCAGCAGCTTAACTTCGGGAGGGTCCTACGAGCAGTACTTC,CASSLTSGGSYEQYF
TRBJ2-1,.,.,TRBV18,TGTGCCAGCTCACCACGGCGCGGGTCCTACAATGAGCAGTTCTTC,CASSPRRGSYNEQFF
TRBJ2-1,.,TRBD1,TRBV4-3,TGCGCCAGCAGCCCCAAGACAGGGGGCTCAGGAGACAATGAGCAGTTCTTC,CASSPKTGGSGDNEQFF
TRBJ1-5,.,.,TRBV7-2,TGTGCCAGCAGCATCGGGGGAAATCAGCCCCAGCATTTT,CASSIGGNQPQHF
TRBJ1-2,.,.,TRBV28,TGTGCCAGCAGCTACCCGGGGCCCCGGGGGGCGGCGACTGTTGGCTACACCTTC,CASSYPGPRGAATVGYTF
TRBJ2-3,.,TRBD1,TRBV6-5,TGTGCCAGCAGTTATGAAGGACAGGTCGCAGATACGCAGTATTTT,CASSYEGQVADTQYF
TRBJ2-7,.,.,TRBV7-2,TGTGCCAGCAGCTTAGCCTTGGACAGAAGCTCCTACGAGCAGTACTTC,CASSLALDRSSYEQYF
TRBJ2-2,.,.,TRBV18,TGTGCCAGCTCACCTAGCGTTCGGGGCACCGGGGAGCTGTTTTTT,CASSPSVRGTGELFF
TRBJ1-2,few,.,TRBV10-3,TGTGCCATCAGCCCCGCTGTAGACTATGGCTACACCTTC,CAISPAVDYGYTF
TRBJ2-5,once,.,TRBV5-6,TGTGCCAGCAGCTTGCCAGGGAAAGAGACCCAGTACTTC,CASSLPGKETQYF
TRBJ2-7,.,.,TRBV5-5,TGTGCCAGCAGACCTCAACAGGTAGCTTCCTACGAGCAGTACTTC,CASRPQQVASYEQYF
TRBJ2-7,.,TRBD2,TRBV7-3,TGTGCCAGCAGCAAATCACCAGGGACTAGCACTGCTGCCCAATTCTCCTACGAGCAGTACTTC,CASSKSPGTSTAAQFSYEQYF
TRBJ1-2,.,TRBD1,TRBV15,TGTGCCACCAGCGGCCGGGACAGGTTAAACTATGGCTACACCTTC,CATSGRDRLNYGYTF
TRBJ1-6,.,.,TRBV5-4,TGTGCCAGCAGCTTGTATACGCGCCCTAATAATTCACCCCTCCACTTT,CASSLYTRPNNSPLHF
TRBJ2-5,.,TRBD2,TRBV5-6,TGTGCCAGCAGCTTGCTAGCGGGAGGCGGCGAGACCCAGTACTTC,CASSLLAGGGETQYF
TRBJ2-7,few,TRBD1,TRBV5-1,TGCGCCACAAGGACAGGGACAGGGGTTAACGAGCAGTACTTC,CATRTGTGVNEQYF
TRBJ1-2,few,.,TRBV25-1,TGTGCCAGCAGCCGGGACACCTTCTATGGCTACACCTTC,CASSRDTFYGYTF
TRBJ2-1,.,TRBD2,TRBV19,TGTGCCAGTAGTTTGGGTGGGAGGGTGGGTAATGAGCAGTTCTTC,CASSLGGRVGNEQFF
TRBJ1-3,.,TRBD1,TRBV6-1,TGTGCCAGCAGAGGACAGGGGGCAGTTGGAAACACCATATATTTT,CASRGQGAVGNTIYF
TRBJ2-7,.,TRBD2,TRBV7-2,TGTGCCAGCAGCCTCTGGACTAGCGGGGGGCCCTACGAGCAGTACTTC,CASSLWTSGGPYEQYF
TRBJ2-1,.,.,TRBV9,TGTGCCAGCAGCCCAGGGGTGACCTACAATGAGCAGTTCTTC,CASSPGVTYNEQFF
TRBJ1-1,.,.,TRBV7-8,TGTGCCAGCAGCTTAACGGACTTCCTGAACACTGAAGCTTTCTTT,CASSLTDFLNTEAFF
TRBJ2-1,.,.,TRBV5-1,TGCGCCAGCAGCGCCACTAGTAGTCGCGCCAATGAGCAGTTCTTC,CASSATSSRANEQFF
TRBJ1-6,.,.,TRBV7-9,TGTGCCAGCAGCTTCCCACGGGGAATCCCCTCTTTGGACCTCCACTTT,CASSFPRGIPSLDLHF
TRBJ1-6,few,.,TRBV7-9,TGTGCCAGCAGCTTAGGCGGGGGGGCTTCACCCCTCCACTTT,CASSLGGGASPLHF
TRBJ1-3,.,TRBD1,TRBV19,TGTGCCAGTAGTATATGGTCAGGGGACAGCTCTGGAAACACCATATATTTT,CASSIWSGDSSGNTIYF
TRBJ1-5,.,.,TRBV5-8,TGTGCCAGCAGCTTGGTCCGCCAACTACATAATAGCAATCAGCCCCAGCATTTT,CASSLVRQLHNSNQPQHF
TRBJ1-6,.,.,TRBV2,TGTGCCAGCAGTGAAAGGGGATCTAATTCACCCCTCCACTTT,CASSERGSNSPLHF
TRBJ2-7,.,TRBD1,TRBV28,TGTGCCAGCAGGGGACAGGGGATATCCTACGAGCAGTACTTC,CASRGQGISYEQYF
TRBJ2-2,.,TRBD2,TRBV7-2,TGTGCCAGCAGCTTAGATCGGGGGGGCACCGGGGAGCTGTTTTTT,CASSLDRGGTGELFF
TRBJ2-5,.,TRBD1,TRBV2,TGTGCCAGCAGGGACAGGGCGGAGACCCAGTACTTC,CASRDRAETQYF
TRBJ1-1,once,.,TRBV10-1,TGCGCCAGCAGAGGACAACCGAACACTGAAGCTTTCTTT,CASRGQPNTEAFF
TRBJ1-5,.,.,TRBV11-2,TGTGCCAGCAGCTCGGGACTGAATCAGCCCCAGCATTTT,CASSSGLNQPQHF
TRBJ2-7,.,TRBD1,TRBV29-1,TGCAGCGGGGAGACAGGGGGGGGAGAGCAGTACTTC,CSGETGGGEQYF
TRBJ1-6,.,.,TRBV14,TGTGCCAGCAGCGTAGTCGGGAATTCACCCCTCCACTTT,CASSVVGNSPLHF
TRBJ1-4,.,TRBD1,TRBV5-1,TGCGCCAGCAGCATTGACAGGGTCTCTGAAAAACTGTTTTTT,CASSIDRVSEKLFF
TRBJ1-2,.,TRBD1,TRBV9,TGTGCCAGCAGCCCGAGGACAGGGGATGGCTACACCTTC,CASSPRTGDGYTF
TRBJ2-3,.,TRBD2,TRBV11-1,TGTGCCAGCAGCGCGGGACTAGCGAACACAGATACGCAGTATTTT,CASSAGLANTDTQYF
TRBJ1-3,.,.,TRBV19,TGTGCCAGTAGGCACGCCATTCACATCAGCTCTGGAAACACCATATATTTT,CASRHAIHISSGNTIYF
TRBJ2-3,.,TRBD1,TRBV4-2,TGTGCCAGCAGCCGAGCAGGGGGCCTTAGCACAGATACGCAGTATTTT,CASSRAGGLSTDTQYF
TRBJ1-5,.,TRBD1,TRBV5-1,TGCGCCAGCAGCTTGGGACAGGGCTGGAGTCAGCCCCAGCATTTT,CASSLGQGWSQPQHF
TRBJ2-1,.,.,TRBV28,TGTGCCATCACAGGGACTACCTACAATGAGCAGTTCTTC,CAITGTTYNEQFF
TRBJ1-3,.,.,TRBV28,TGTGCCAGCACTCAGCGGGGGACAGGAAACACCATATATTTT,CASTQRGTGNTIYF
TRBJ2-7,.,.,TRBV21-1,TGTGCCAGCAGCTATCAGACACCACCCTACGAGCAGTACTTC,CASSYQTPPYEQYF
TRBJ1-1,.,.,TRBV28,TGTGCCAGCAGTCCCACCAAGGGGTCAGCTTTCTTT,CASSPTKGSAFF
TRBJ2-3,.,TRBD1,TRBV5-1,TGCGCCAGCAGCTTGGCGGGACAGGGAAGTCTGACGCAGTATTTT,CASSLAGQGSLTQYF
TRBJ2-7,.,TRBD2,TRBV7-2,TGTGCCAGCACCCGTGGGGGACTAGCGGGGGCCTACGAGCAGTACTTC,CASTRGGLAGAYEQYF